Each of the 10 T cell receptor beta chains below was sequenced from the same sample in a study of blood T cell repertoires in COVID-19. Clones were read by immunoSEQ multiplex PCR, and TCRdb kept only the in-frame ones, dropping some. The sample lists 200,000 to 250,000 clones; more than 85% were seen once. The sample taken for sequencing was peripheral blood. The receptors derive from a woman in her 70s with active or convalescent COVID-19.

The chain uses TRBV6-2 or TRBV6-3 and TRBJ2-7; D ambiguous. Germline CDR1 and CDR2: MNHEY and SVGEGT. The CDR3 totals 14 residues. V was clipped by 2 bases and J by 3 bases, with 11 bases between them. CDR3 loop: CASSYEQRVYEQYF. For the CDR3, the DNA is TGTGCCAGCAGTTACGAGCAAAGAGTCTACGAGCAGTACTTC.

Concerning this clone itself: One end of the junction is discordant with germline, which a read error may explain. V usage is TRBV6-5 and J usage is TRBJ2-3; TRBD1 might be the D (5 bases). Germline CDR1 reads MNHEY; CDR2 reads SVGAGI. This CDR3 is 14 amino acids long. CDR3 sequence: CASSYSTGTDTQYF. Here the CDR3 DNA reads TGTGCCAGCAGCTACTCGACAGGCACAGATACGCAGTATTTT.

This chain's CDR3 is CASSLYTGHYEQYF. In DNA form, the CDR3 reads TGTGCCAGCAGCTTATATACAGGACATTACGAGCAGTACTTC. This chain links TRBV7-2 with TRBJ2-7; perhaps TRBD1 as D (5 bases). The CDR3 has 14 amino acids. The germline V gene encodes CDR1 SGHTA and CDR2 FQGNSA. Trimming cost V 2 bases and J 4 bases, with 12 bases left between them. Drawing the rest from reference TRBV7-2 and TRBJ2-7, the complete variable domain is GAGVSQSPSNKVTEKGKDVELRCDPISGHTALYWYRQSLGQGLEFLIYFQGNSAPDKSGLPSDRFSAERTGGSVSTLTIQRTQQEDSAVYLCASSLYTGHYEQYFGPGTRLTVT.

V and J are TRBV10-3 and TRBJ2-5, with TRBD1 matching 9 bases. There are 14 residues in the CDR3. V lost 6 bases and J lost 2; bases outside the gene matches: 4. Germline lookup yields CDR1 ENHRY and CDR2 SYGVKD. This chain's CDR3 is CAIRGTGPQETQYF. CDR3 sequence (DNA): TGTGCCATCAGAGGGACAGGGCCACAAGAGACCCAGTACTTC.

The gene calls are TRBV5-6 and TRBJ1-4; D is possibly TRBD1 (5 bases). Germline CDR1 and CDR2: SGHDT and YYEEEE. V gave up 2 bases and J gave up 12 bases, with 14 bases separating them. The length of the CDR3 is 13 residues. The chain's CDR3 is CASSFGGSRELFF. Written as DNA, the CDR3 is TGTGCCAGCAGCTTCGGGGGGAGTCGGGAACTGTTTTTT.

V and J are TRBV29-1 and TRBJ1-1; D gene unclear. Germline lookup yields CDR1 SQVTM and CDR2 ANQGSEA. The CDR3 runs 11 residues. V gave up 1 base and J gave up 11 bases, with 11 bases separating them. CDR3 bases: TGCAGCGTTGAAGTTCAGAGGGTCGCTTTCTTT. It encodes CSVEVQRVAFF. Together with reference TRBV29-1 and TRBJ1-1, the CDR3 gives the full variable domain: SAVISQKPSRDICQRGTSLTIQCQVDSQVTMMFWYRQQPGQSLTLIATANQGSEATYESGFVIDKFPISRPNLTFSTLTVSNMSPEDSSIYLCSVEVQRVAFFGQGTRLTVV.

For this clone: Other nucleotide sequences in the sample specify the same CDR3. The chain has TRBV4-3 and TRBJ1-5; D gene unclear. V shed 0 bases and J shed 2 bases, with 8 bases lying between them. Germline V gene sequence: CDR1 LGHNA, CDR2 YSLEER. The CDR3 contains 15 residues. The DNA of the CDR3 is TGCGCCAGCAGCCAAGAAAGCGGGGGCAATCAGCCCCAGCATTTT. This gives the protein CASSQESGGNQPQHF.

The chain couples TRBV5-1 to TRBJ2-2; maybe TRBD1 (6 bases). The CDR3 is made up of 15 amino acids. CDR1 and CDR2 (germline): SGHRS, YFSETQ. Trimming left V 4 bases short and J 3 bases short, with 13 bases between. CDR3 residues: CASSLQGVDTGELFF. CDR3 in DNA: TGCGCCAGCAGCCTACAGGGTGTGGACACCGGGGAGCTGTTTTTT.

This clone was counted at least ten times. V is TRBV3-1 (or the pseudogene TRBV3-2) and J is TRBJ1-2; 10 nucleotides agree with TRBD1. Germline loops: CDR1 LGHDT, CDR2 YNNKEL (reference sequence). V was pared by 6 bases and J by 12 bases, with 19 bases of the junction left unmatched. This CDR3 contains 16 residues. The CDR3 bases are TGTGCCAGCAGTGACCTCCCCGGGACAGGGGCCAGTAGAAACACCTTC. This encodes CASSDLPGTGASRNTF.

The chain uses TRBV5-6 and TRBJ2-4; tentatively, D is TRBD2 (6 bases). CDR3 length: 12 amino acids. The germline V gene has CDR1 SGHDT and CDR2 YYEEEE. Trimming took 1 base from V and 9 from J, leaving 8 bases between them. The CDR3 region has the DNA TGTGCCAGCAGCTTGAGGAGGGGCATTCAGTACTTC. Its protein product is CASSLRRGIQYF.